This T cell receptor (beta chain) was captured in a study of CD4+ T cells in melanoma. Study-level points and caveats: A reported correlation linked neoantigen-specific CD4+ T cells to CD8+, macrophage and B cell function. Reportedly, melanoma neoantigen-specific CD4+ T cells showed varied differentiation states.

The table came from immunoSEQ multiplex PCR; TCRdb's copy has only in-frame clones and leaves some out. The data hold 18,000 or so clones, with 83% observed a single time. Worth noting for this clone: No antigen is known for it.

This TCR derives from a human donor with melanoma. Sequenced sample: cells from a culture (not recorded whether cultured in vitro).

The CDR3 region is CASSGGDRDPPDYSYEQYF. Written as DNA, the CDR3 is TGTGCCAGCAGCGGCGGGGACAGGGATCCACCCGATTACTCCTACGAGCAGTACTTC. This chain connects TRBV21-1 to TRBJ2-7; the D call in the table, TRBD1, was not verified against the DNA. TRBV21-1 corresponds to a pseudogene. This CDR3 is 19 amino acids long.